This T cell receptor (beta chain) was captured in a study of human T cells and chemical hapten exposure. Background on the study: Throughout a study of 20 to 25 weeks, patients underwent weekly scalp administration of diphenylcyclopropenone doses. Epicutaneous patch tests delivered 0.01% DPC to the upper back, with evaluation at 6 days.

For the library, individual cDNA molecules each received unique molecular identifiers. A single record per CDR3 protein comes from TCRdb applying MiXCR to the RACE reads. This sample yields about 350,000 distinct CDR3 sequences, of which 5.5% are seen a single time; over 6.5% belongs to the top ten. Time point denoted: pre-sensitization, week 0. Treatment in this sample: therapeutic diphenylcyclopropenone sensitization with weekly scalp DPC. Blood, whole and unfractionated, served as the source for total RNA extraction. This clonotype was seen ten or more times. The receptor was isolated from a young woman with alopecia areata. Some clones in this sample may be carry-over from other donors' samples. The material was whole blood, obtained in connection with sensitization to the hapten diphenylcyclopropenone (DPC).

CDR3 loop: CASSRDRGWYEQYF. CDR3 DNA: TGTGCCAGCAGTAGGGACAGGGGATGGTACGAGCAGTACTTC. The genes are TRBV7-2 and TRBJ2-7; TRBD1 aligns across 10 bases. Trimming at V came to 6 bases and at J to 4 bases, leaving 6 bases not matched to a gene. The CDR3 contains 14 residues. Germline CDR1 SGHTA, CDR2 FQGNSA.